Below, 2 T cell receptor beta chains from the same sample are listed, as sequenced in a study of shared clonotypes between healthy human individuals. Data came from immunoSEQ multiplex PCR; TCRdb stores just in-frame clones and leaves some out. This sample yields around 1.5 million clones, of which under 99% are seen a single time; roughly 0.4% belongs to the top ten. The sample comprised naive CD4+ T cells sorted from blood. Described subset: CD45RA+ positively selected. All receptors derive from a man aged 25 to 40 in good health.

The chain has TRBV11-3 and TRBJ2-1; possibly TRBD2 for D (5 bases). The ends were cut back, 5 bases at V and 5 bases at J, with 10 bases in the middle. Germline V lookup: CDR1 SGHNT, CDR2 YENEEA. This CDR3 region has 13 residues. The CDR3 region is CASSTDSNNEQFF. DNA for the CDR3: TGTGCCAGCAGCACGGACTCAAACAATGAGCAGTTCTTC.

V and J are TRBV27 and TRBJ2-5, with 11 bases identical to TRBD1. There are 15 residues in the CDR3. Germline V gene lookup returns CDR1 MNHEY and CDR2 SMNVEV (reference sequence). The ends lost 8 bases at V and 5 bases at J; junction bases unmatched: 10. CDR3 loop: CASCRGDRGLETQYF. In nucleotides, the CDR3 is TGTGCCAGCTGCCGAGGGGACAGGGGGTTGGAGACCCAGTACTTC.